This passage covers 31 T cell receptor beta chains from one sample sequenced in a study of vaccination and CD4 T cells after COVID-19. Sequenced with the Oncomine TCR Beta short-read assay was DNA taken from cultured CD4+ T cells. MiXCR, applied by TCRdb to the PCR reads, yields one record per CDR3 protein. The sample records about 14,000 distinct CDR3 sequences, 27% being singletons. Treatment in this sample: roughly 11-day PBMC culture with coronavirus spike peptide pools or control peptides (ViraFEST assay). These receptors lack a known antigen. The sequencing input was CD4+ T cells from blood, cultured in vitro. The receptors here all came from a human donor who had recovered from COVID-19.

This clonotype was counted between two and nine times. V and J are TRBV19 and TRBJ1-1; D is possibly TRBD1 (5 bases). The length of the CDR3 is 15 residues. Trimming pared 1 base from V and 1 base from J, leaving 10 bases between. Germline loops: CDR1 LNHDA, CDR2 SQIVND (reference sequence). The CDR3, as DNA: TGTGCCAGTAGTATAGCCGACGGGGGGAACACTGAAGCTTTCTTT. It translates to CASSIADGGNTEAFF.

This clonotype was seen a few times. This chain uses TRBV20-1 with TRBJ1-1; tentative D call: TRBD1 (6 bases). The CDR3 loop spans 14 amino acids. Per the germline V gene, CDR1 is DFQATT and CDR2 is SNEGSKA (reference sequence). V gave up 2 bases and J gave up 4 bases, with 14 bases separating them. CDR3 protein: CSARSGGGGTEAFF. For the CDR3, the DNA is TGCAGTGCTAGATCTGGGGGAGGGGGCACTGAAGCTTTCTTT.

This clonotype was counted only a few times. The chain couples TRBV29-1 to TRBJ1-1; D unclear. The germline CDR1 and CDR2 sequences are SQVTM and ANQGSEA. V was shortened by 6 bases and J by 5 bases, with 10 bases between the two germline ends. CDR3 length equals 11 residues. CDR3 residues: CSVSWRTEAFF. The CDR3 bases are TGCAGCGTAAGTTGGAGGACTGAAGCTTTCTTT.

This clonotype was seen a handful of times. The CDR3 sequence is CSARSRHLNLLKGTEAFF. The CDR3 DNA is TGCAGTGCTAGAAGCCGGCACTTGAACCTCCTAAAGGGGACTGAAGCTTTCTTT. The chain uses TRBV20-1 and TRBJ1-1, with D maybe TRBD1 (5 bases). Germline loops: CDR1 DFQATT, CDR2 SNEGSKA (reference sequence). Trimming took 2 bases from V and 5 from J, leaving 27 bases between them. The CDR3 extends over 18 amino acids.

In its sample, this clonotype was seen a few times. The V and J genes are TRBV6-2 or TRBV6-3 and TRBJ1-1, with 8 bases matching TRBD1. The CDR3 extends over 14 amino acids. CDR1 is MNHEY and CDR2 is SVGEGT in the germline V gene. After removal of 7 bases from V and 3 bases from J, the junction contained 7 bases not matched to a gene. CDR3 sequence reads: CASNDRGIDTEAFF. The DNA of the CDR3 is TGTGCCAGCAACGACAGGGGAATTGACACTGAAGCTTTCTTT.

This clonotype is classed as medium-sized. The gene calls are TRBV12-3 or TRBV12-4 and TRBJ1-2, with TRBD1 as a possible D gene (5 bases). V lost 7 bases, J lost 2 bases, and 11 bases lay in between. The CDR3 runs 13 residues. In nucleotides, the CDR3 is TGTGCCAGCACCACGACAGTAAACTATGGCTACACCTTC. It encodes CASTTTVNYGYTF.

This clonotype was recorded a few times. This chain uses TRBV9 with TRBJ2-2; either TRBD1 or TRBD2 may supply D (6 bases each). There are 15 residues in the CDR3. Germline V gives CDR1 SGDLS, CDR2 YYNGEE. The V end lost 4 bases, the J end lost 6 bases, and 16 bases lay between the germline ends. CDR3 bases: TGTGCCAGCAGCAAGGAGTCGGGGGCCTCCGGGGAGCTGTTTTTT. Its protein is CASSKESGASGELFF.

V gene TRBV21-1 combines with J gene TRBJ2-5; the table's D call, TRBD1, was not checked against the DNA. TRBV21-1 counts as a pseudogene. The CDR3 loop spans 16 amino acids. CDR3 sequence reads: CASSKGLGQGKETQYF. The CDR3 DNA reads as TGTGCCAGCAGCAAAGGCCTGGGACAGGGAAAAGAGACCCAGTACTTC.

V gene TRBV6-1 combines with J gene TRBJ2-4; possible D gene TRBD2, 5 bases. Trimming cost V 6 bases and J 0 bases, with 12 bases left between them. Germline CDR1 reads MNHNS; CDR2 reads SASEGT. CDR3 length: 15 amino acids. The CDR3 nucleotides are TGTGCCAGCAGCTTGGGAGATTTAGCCAAAAACATTCAGTACTTC. Protein: CASSLGDLAKNIQYF.

The chain recombines TRBV25-1 with TRBJ1-2; D perhaps matches TRBD1 (5 bases). Trimming removed 4 bases from V and 8 bases from J, with 11 bases in between. The CDR3 runs 12 residues. CDR1 and CDR2 (germline): MGHDK, SYGVNS. CDR3 nucleotide sequence: TGTGCCAGCAGTGCGAGCAGGGCCGGCTACACCTTC. Translated, it gives CASSASRAGYTF.

Concerning this clonotype: A read error may account for a junction end that differs from germline. This chain links TRBV12-3 or TRBV12-4 with TRBJ1-2; the D gene is possibly TRBD1 (5 bases). CDR3 length: 11 amino acids. CDR3 amino acids: CASTLGRSTAF. The CDR3 bases are TGTGCCAGCACCTTGGGACGGAGCACGGCCTTC.

This clonotype was counted a few times. Mismatch with germline at one junction end may stem from a read error. CDR3 sequence: CASSESRDSNTLF. The CDR3 DNA reads TGTGCCAGCAGTGAGTCGAGGGACAGCAATACCCTTTTC. This chain connects TRBV2 to TRBJ2-7; 7 nucleotides agree with TRBD1. The germline gives CDR1 SNHLY, CDR2 FYNNEI. The CDR3 loop spans 13 amino acids.

This clonotype was detected a few times. The chain uses TRBV11-2 and TRBJ2-1; D might be TRBD2 (6 bases). The CDR3 contains 14 residues. Trimming cost V 1 base and J 3 bases, with 7 bases left between them. The V gene's germline CDR1 is SGHAT and CDR2 FQNNGV. CDR3 region: CASSLAGVYNEQFF. In DNA, the CDR3 is TGTGCCAGCAGCTTAGCGGGGGTCTACAATGAGCAGTTCTTC.

The gene calls are TRBV20-1 and TRBJ2-4; TRBD1 matches 8 bases. CDR1 is DFQATT and CDR2 is SNEGSKA in the germline V gene (reference sequence). J gave up 6 bases and V 0 bases, and 4 bases lay outside the gene matches. The CDR3 runs to 14 residues. Here the CDR3 DNA reads TGCAGTGCTAGAGATGGAGGACAGGGAAACATTCAGTACTTC. Translating gives CSARDGGQGNIQYF.

The CDR3 sequence: CSASNSGGPTDTQYF. In nucleotides, the CDR3 is TGCAGTGCCTCGAATAGCGGGGGTCCCACAGATACGCAGTATTTT. The V and J genes are TRBV20-1 and TRBJ2-3, with 9 bases aligning to TRBD2. The CDR3 runs to 15 residues. Germline assignment: CDR1 DFQATT and CDR2 SNEGSKA (reference sequence). V was pared by 6 bases and J by 2 bases, with 9 bases of the junction left unmatched.

The table lists this clonotype with a few counts. The J gene is TRBJ2-2, the V gene TRBV20-1; D not resolved. Per germline, CDR1 DFQATT and CDR2 SNEGSKA (reference sequence). The ends were cut back, 3 bases at V and 3 bases at J, with 5 bases in the middle. CDR3 length: 12 residues. CDR3 region: CSASLYTGELFF. The CDR3 DNA follows: TGCAGTGCTAGCCTTTACACCGGGGAGCTGTTTTTT.

This clonotype showed up just a few times. V is TRBV10-3 and J is TRBJ1-3; 8 positions agree with TRBD1. Germline CDR1 is ENHRY and CDR2 is SYGVKD. After removal of 5 bases from V and 4 bases from J, the junction contained 4 bases not matched to a gene. This CDR3 comprises 14 residues. CDR3 residues: CAISSRTGGNTIYF. The CDR3, as DNA: TGTGCCATCAGTTCTCGGACAGGGGGAAACACCATATATTTT.

CDR3 in DNA: TGTGCCAGCAGTGAGTCGACAGGGAAGTACTTC. Amino acids: CASSESTGKYF. This chain links TRBV2 with TRBJ2-7; 7 nucleotides align to TRBD1. The germline gives CDR1 SNHLY, CDR2 FYNNEI. The junction had 4 bases not matched to a gene; V was cut back by 3 bases and J by 11 bases. This CDR3 has 11 residues.

This sequence joins TRBV2 and TRBJ1-2; TRBD1 might be the D (5 bases). The V gene's germline CDR1 is SNHLY and CDR2 FYNNEI. This CDR3 spans 13 amino acids. The V end was cut by 4 bases, the J end by 5 bases, with 11 bases between. This CDR3 is CASSVRGQYGYTF. CDR3 coding DNA: TGTGCCAGCAGTGTGAGGGGCCAGTATGGCTACACCTTC.

This clonotype was observed a few times. The chain is built from TRBV6-2 or TRBV6-3 and TRBJ1-2, with 7 bases identical to TRBD1. CDR1 is MNHEY, CDR2 SVGEGT, per germline. V lost 3 bases to trimming and J lost 4 bases; unmatched junction nucleotides: 8. The CDR3 loop spans 15 amino acids. The CDR3 coding sequence is TGTGCCAGCAGTTATTCGAGGGGGCGAATCTATGGCTACACCTTC. Residues: CASSYSRGRIYGYTF.

The chain couples TRBV18 to TRBJ2-3; D call uncertain. The CDR3 sequence is 12 residues long. The germline V gene encodes CDR1 KGHSH and CDR2 LQKENI. V lost 4 bases to trimming and J lost 0 bases, with 2 bases between them. As DNA, the CDR3 is TGTGCCAGCTCACGTAGCACAGATACGCAGTATTTT. Translated, it gives CASSRSTDTQYF.

This chain uses TRBV11-3 with TRBJ2-5; D remains unclear. The length of the CDR3 is 13 residues. V was trimmed by 1 base and J by 5 bases, leaving 8 bases between them. The germline V gene has CDR1 SGHNT and CDR2 YENEEA. CDR3 DNA sequence: TGTGCCAGCAGCTTAGGTTCTCGTGAGACCCAGTACTTC. Translating it yields CASSLGSRETQYF.

This clonotype came up a few times. This CDR3 is CSAKGAPGTSRFYNEQFF. The CDR3, as DNA: TGCAGTGCTAAAGGGGCCCCCGGGACTAGCCGTTTTTACAATGAGCAGTTCTTC. J is TRBJ2-1 and V is TRBV20-1, with TRBD2 matching over 9 bases. CDR1 and CDR2 (germline): DFQATT, SNEGSKA (reference sequence). CDR3 length: 18 residues. The V and J ends lost 4 bases and 4 bases, in that order; junction bases with no gene match: 17.

This clonotype was detected only a few times. The rearrangement joins TRBV27 to TRBJ2-6; possible D gene TRBD2, 6 bases. This CDR3 comprises 17 residues. Germline V gene lookup returns CDR1 MNHEY and CDR2 SMNVEV (reference sequence). Deletions cut 7 bases from V and 2 bases from J, with 18 bases between. CDR3 sequence: CASTKSGGVAGANVLTF. The CDR3, as DNA: TGTGCCAGCACGAAATCCGGGGGTGTGGCTGGGGCCAACGTCCTGACTTTC. Full variable domain (missing parts from reference TRBV27 and TRBJ2-6): EAQVTQNPRYLITVTGKKLTVTCSQNMNHEYMSWYRQDPGLGLRQIYYSMNVEVTDKGDVPEGYKVSRKEKRNFPLILESPSPNQTSLYFCASTKSGGVAGANVLTFGAGSRLTVL.

The chain has TRBV2 and TRBJ1-3; D gene uncertain. The CDR3 extends over 15 amino acids. From germline, CDR1 is SNHLY and CDR2 FYNNEI. Trimming stripped 4 bases from V and 4 bases from J, with 14 bases between. The CDR3 bases are TGTGCCAGCAGTGGGCAGTTAATAAGGGGAAACACCATATATTTT. This encodes CASSGQLIRGNTIYF.

This clonotype was counted once. J is TRBJ1-1 and V is TRBV5-1; D is possibly TRBD1 (6 bases). The V end lost 3 bases, the J end lost 3 bases, and 15 bases lay between the germline ends. Germline CDR1 SGHRS, CDR2 YFSETQ. This CDR3 has 15 residues. CDR3 protein: CASSSGTYAYTEAFF. The CDR3 coding sequence is TGCGCCAGCAGCTCGGGGACATACGCCTACACTGAAGCTTTCTTT.

The chain is built from TRBV12-3 or TRBV12-4 and TRBJ1-4; 8 bases fit TRBD1. This CDR3 has 16 residues. V was clipped by 3 bases and J by 1 base; unmatched bases: 4. As DNA, the CDR3 is TGTGCCAGCAGTTTGTCAGGGGGCAGAACTAATGAAAAACTGTTTTTT. It translates to CASSLSGGRTNEKLFF.

This chain joins TRBV9 and TRBJ1-1; unclear D gene. The CDR3 extends over 15 amino acids. The germline V gene encodes CDR1 SGDLS and CDR2 YYNGEE. V gave up 4 bases and J gave up 0 bases, with 13 bases separating them. The CDR3 loop reads CASSPPGQLNTEAFF. CDR3 in DNA: TGTGCCAGCAGCCCCCCTGGGCAGCTGAACACTGAAGCTTTCTTT.

The chain couples TRBV6-2 or TRBV6-3 to TRBJ2-3; 11 bases fit TRBD1. V was clipped by 4 bases and J by 8 bases; unmatched bases: 8. Germline CDR1 reads MNHEY; CDR2 reads SVGEGT. The CDR3 loop spans 15 amino acids. CDR3 DNA: TGTGCCAGCAGTTCCTTGGGGACAGGGGGAGTTACGCAGTATTTT. Encoded protein: CASSSLGTGGVTQYF.

The CDR3 region has the DNA TGTGCCAGCAGTACTGGAGACGGTGGACGCTACGAGCAGTACTTC. This encodes CASSTGDGGRYEQYF. The chain couples TRBV6-1 to TRBJ2-7, with D hard to call. Germline values: CDR1 MNHNS, CDR2 SASEGT. V shed 5 bases and J shed 3 bases, with 17 bases lying between them. This CDR3 spans 15 amino acids.

V is TRBV3-1 and J is TRBJ1-2; possibly TRBD1 for D (5 bases). Per the germline V gene, CDR1 is LGHDT and CDR2 is YNNKEL (reference sequence). Trimming cost V 3 bases and J 2 bases, with 7 bases left between them. The length of the CDR3 is 13 residues. The CDR3 protein is CASSQRQNYGYTF. The CDR3 coding sequence is TGTGCCAGCAGCCAGAGACAGAACTATGGCTACACCTTC.